This T cell receptor (beta chain) comes out of a study of blood T cell repertoires in COVID-19. On the study more broadly: Sites across the United States, Italy and Spain contributed samples from acute and convalescent COVID-19. In each case, the material was cDNA or gDNA derived from T cells, B-cell-depleted T cells, or PBMCs.

The CDR3 consists of 14 residues. Per germline, CDR1 SGHTA and CDR2 FQGNSA. J lost 6 bases, V lost 7 bases, and 10 bases had no gene match. Per the original data handling: Reference gene primer amplification yielded estimated nucleated cell counts. Here immunoSEQ multiplex PCR was the method, and the copy in TCRdb shows in-frame clones only, minus some. V and J calls and clone size are as listed in that table; D and trimming were resolved from the DNA. This sample has a few hundred thousand clones, with about 83% found just once. This receptor was obtained from a man younger than 40 who had recovered from COVID-19. The specimen was peripheral blood. The rearrangement uses TRBV7-2 and TRBJ1-2; 8 nucleotides agree with TRBD1. Here the CDR3 reads CASNPGGGSHGYTF. The CDR3 bases are TGTGCCAGCAATCCAGGGGGCGGATCCCATGGCTACACCTTC.